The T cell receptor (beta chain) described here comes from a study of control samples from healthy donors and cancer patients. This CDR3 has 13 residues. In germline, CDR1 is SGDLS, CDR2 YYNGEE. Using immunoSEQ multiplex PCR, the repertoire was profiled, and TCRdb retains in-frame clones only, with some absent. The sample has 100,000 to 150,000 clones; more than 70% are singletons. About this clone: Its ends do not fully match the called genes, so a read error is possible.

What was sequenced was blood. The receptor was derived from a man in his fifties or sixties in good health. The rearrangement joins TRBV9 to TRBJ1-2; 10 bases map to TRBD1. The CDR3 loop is CASSVDEGTGVHF. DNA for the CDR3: TGTGCCAGCAGCGTAGATGAAGGGACAGGGGTTCACTTC.